The clone carrying this T cell receptor beta chain occurred many times. Its target is not known. The authors obtained PBMCs from 7.5 to 10 ml of fresh peripheral blood. There were TCR beta CDR3 regions amplified from RNA transcripts. The study used the HTBI primer set for a first-round RT-PCR of the TCR CDR3. TCRdb reanalysed the multiplex PCR reads using MiXCR and keeps one entry per CDR3 protein. The sample yields around 300,000 distinct CDR3 sequences, 15% to 20% seen once. This entry belongs to a study of T cells in Graves' hyperthyroidism and ophthalmopathy. The overall study: Upon initial diagnosis and before any treatment, peripheral blood was collected.

Study results and limitations: Blood shared most expanded thyroid clonotypes above 0.001.

This receptor was taken from a man over 45 with Graves' ophthalmopathy. Sequenced input: blood.

The DNA for the CDR3 is TGCAGTGCTGTGGGACTAGCGGGATTAGGGAATACGCAGTATTTT. Amino acid sequence: CSAVGLAGLGNTQYF. This chain joins TRBV20-1 and TRBJ2-3, with TRBD2 matching over 13 bases. Germline CDR1 reads DFQATT; CDR2 reads SNEGSKA (reference sequence). The CDR3 covers 15 residues. Trimming cost V 5 bases and J 7 bases; bases outside gene matches: 9.